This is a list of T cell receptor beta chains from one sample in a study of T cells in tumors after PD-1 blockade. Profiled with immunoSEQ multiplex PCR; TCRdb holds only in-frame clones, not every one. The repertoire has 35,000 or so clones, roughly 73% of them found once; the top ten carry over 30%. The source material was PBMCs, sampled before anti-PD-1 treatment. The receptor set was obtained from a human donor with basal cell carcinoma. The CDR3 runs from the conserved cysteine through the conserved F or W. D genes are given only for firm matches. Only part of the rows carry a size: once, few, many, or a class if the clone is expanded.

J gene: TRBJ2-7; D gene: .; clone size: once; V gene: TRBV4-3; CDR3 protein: CASSQALTGRNYEQYF; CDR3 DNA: TGCGCCAGCAGCCAAGCTCTAACAGGACGGAATTACGAGCAGTACTTC
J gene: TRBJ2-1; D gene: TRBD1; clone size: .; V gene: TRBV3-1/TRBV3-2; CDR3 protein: CASSPTGVPYNEQFF; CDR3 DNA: TGTGCCAGCAGCCCAACAGGGGTCCCCTACAATGAGCAGTTCTTC
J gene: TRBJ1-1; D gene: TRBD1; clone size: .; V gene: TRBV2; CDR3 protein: CASRGQGVWNTEAFF; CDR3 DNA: TGTGCCAGCAGGGGACAGGGGGTCTGGAACACTGAAGCTTTCTTT
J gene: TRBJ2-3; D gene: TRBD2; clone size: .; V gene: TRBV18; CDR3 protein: CASSRPGLAVDTDTQYF; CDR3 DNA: TGTGCCAGCTCACGCCCGGGACTAGCGGTGGACACAGATACGCAGTATTTT
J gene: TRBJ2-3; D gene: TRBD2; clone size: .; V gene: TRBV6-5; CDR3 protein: CASSYSSGVVDTQYF; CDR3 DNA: TGTGCCAGCAGTTACTCTAGCGGGGTTGTAGATACGCAGTATTTT
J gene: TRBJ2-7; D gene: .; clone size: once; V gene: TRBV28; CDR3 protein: CASSPSGAPHEQYF; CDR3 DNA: TGTGCCAGCAGCCCCTCGGGGGCCCCCCACGAGCAGTACTTC
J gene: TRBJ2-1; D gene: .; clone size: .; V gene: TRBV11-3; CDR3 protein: CASSRSISEQFF; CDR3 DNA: TGTGCCAGCAGCCGCAGTATTAGTGAGCAGTTCTTC
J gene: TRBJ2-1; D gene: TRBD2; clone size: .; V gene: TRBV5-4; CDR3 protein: CASSLAAGGPSNEQFF; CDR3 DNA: TGTGCCAGCAGCTTGGCAGCGGGAGGGCCGTCCAATGAGCAGTTCTTC
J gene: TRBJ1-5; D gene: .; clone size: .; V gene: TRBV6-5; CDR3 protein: CASADRGGGQLQHF; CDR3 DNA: TGTGCCAGCGCTGACCGGGGAGGGGGGCAGCTCCAGCATTTT
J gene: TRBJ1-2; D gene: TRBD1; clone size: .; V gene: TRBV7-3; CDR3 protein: CASSLRPGQGDYGYTF; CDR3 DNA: TGTGCCAGCAGCCTAAGACCCGGACAGGGGGACTATGGCTACACCTTC
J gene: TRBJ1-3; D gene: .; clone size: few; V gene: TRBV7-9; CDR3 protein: CASSFSLPGMNPGNTIYF; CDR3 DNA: TGTGCCAGCAGCTTCTCATTACCGGGGATGAACCCTGGAAACACCATATATTTT
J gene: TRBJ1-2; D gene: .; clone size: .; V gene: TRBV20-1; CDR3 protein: CSVGGNYGYTF; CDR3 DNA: TGCAGTGTTGGGGGAAACTATGGCTACACCTTC
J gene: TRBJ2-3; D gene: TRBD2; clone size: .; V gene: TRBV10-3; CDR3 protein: CAISAASGGFSTDTQYF; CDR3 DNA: TGTGCCATCAGTGCGGCTAGCGGGGGGTTTAGCACAGATACGCAGTATTTT
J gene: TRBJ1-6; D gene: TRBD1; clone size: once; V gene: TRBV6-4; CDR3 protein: CASSDIYSGTGFPQLNSPLHF; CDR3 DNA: TGTGCCAGCAGTGACATCTACTCCGGGACAGGGTTCCCACAGCTTAATTCACCCCTCCACTTT
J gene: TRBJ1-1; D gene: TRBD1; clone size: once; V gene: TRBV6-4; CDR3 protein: CASSPGTGNTEAFF; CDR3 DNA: TGTGCCAGCAGCCCCGGGACAGGGAACACTGAAGCTTTCTTT
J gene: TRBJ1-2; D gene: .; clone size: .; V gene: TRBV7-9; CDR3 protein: CASSSTRGSPTGYTF; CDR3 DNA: TGTGCCAGCAGCTCCACCCGAGGGTCCCCGACGGGCTACACCTTC
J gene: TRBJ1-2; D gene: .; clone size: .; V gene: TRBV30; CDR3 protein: CAGSGNRHYGYTF; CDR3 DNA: TGTGCCGGGAGCGGGAACAGGCACTATGGCTACACCTTC
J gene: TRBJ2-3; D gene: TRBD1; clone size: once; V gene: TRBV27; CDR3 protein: CASSGGTGWTDTQYF; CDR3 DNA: TGTGCCAGCAGTGGGGGGACAGGGTGGACAGATACGCAGTATTTT
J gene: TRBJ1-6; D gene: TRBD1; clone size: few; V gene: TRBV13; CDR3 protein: CASSSQGAGNSPLHF; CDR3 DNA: TGTGCCAGCAGCTCCCAGGGGGCAGGTAATTCACCCCTCCACTTT
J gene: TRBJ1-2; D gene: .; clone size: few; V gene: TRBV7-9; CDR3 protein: CASSTPAVAPNGYTF; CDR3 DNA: TGTGCCAGCAGCACCCCGGCAGTAGCCCCTAATGGCTACACCTTC
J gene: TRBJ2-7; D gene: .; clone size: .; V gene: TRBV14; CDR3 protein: CASSPHGQVTYEQYF; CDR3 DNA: TGTGCCAGCAGCCCCCACGGGCAGGTAACCTACGAGCAGTACTTC
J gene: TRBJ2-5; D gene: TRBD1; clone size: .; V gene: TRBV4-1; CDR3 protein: CASSQDGTDKQETQYF; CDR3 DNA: TGCGCCAGCAGCCAAGATGGGACAGATAAGCAAGAGACCCAGTACTTC
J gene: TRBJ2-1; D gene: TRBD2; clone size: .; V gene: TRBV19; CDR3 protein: CASSIQRETEQFF; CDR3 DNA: TGTGCCAGTAGTATCCAGCGGGAGACAGAGCAGTTCTTC
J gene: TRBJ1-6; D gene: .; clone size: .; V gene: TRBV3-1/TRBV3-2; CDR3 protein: CASTKGGGHRGSPLHF; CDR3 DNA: TGTGCCAGCACCAAAGGGGGAGGACATAGGGGGTCACCCCTCCACTTT
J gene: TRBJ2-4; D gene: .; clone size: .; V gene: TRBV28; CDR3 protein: CASSFLGGASKNIQYF; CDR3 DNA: TGTGCCAGCAGTTTTCTTGGGGGGGCGTCCAAAAACATTCAGTACTTC
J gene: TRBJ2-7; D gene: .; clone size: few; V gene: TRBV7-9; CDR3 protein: CASSRGGGGEEQYF; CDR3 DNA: TGTGCCAGCAGCCGCGGGGGCGGGGGTGAAGAGCAGTACTTC
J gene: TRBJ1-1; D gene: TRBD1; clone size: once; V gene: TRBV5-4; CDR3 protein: CASSLVGTGNTEAFF; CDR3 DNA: TGTGCCAGCAGCTTGGTGGGGACAGGGAACACTGAAGCTTTCTTT
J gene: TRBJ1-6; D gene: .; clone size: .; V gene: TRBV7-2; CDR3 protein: CASSFGMGDNSPLHF; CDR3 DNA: TGTGCCAGCAGCTTCGGGATGGGAGATAATTCACCCCTCCACTTT
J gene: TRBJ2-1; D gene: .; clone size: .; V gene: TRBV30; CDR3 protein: CAWSSLANEQFF; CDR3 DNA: TGTGCCTGGAGTTCGCTAGCTAATGAGCAGTTCTTC
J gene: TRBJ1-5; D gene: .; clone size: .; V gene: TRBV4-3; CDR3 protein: CASSQLGSNQPQHF; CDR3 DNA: TGCGCCAGCAGCCAACTCGGGAGTAATCAGCCCCAGCATTTT
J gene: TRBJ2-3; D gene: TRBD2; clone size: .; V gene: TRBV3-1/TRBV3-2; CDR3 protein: CASSQGGTSGATDTQYF; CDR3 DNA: TGTGCCAGCAGCCAAGGGGGTACTAGCGGGGCTACAGATACGCAGTATTTT
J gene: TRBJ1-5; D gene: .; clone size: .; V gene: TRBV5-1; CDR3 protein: CASSKDGSNQPQHF; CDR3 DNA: TGCGCCAGCAGCAAGGACGGAAGCAATCAGCCCCAGCATTTT
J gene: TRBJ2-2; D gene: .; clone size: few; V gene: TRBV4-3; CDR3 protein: CASSQDRTGKLSGELFF; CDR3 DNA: TGCGCCAGCAGCCAAGACCGTACCGGGAAACTATCCGGGGAGCTGTTTTTT
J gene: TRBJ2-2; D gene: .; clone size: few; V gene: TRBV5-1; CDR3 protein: CASSYNTGELFF; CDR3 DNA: TGCGCCAGCAGTTATAACACCGGGGAGCTGTTTTTT
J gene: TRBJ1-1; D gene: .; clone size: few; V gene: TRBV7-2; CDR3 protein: CASSFMGENTEAFF; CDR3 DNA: TGTGCCAGCAGCTTCATGGGAGAGAACACTGAAGCTTTCTTT
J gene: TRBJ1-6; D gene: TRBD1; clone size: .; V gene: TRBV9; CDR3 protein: CASSPGTVNSPLHF; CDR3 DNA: TGTGCCAGCAGCCCCGGGACAGTGAATTCACCCCTCCACTTT
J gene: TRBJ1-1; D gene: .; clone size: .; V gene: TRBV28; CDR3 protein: CASSLTPSGTEAFF; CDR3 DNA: TGTGCCAGCAGTTTAACCCCCTCGGGCACTGAAGCTTTCTTT
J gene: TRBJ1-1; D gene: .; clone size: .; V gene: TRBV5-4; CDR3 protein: CASSFPERGGTEAFF; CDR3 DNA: TGTGCCAGCAGCTTTCCAGAGAGAGGGGGCACTGAAGCTTTCTTT
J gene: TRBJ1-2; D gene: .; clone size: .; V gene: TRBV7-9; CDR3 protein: CASSQGLDGYTF; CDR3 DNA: TGTGCCAGCAGTCAGGGCCTGGATGGCTACACCTTC
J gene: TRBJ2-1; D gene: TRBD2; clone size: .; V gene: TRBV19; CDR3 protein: CASSPGGASEQFF; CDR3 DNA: TGTGCCAGTAGTCCGGGGGGGGCGAGTGAGCAGTTCTTC
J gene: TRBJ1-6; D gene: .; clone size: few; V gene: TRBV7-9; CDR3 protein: CASSLNRGSYNSPLHF; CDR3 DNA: TGTGCCAGCAGTTTGAATAGGGGCAGTTATAATTCACCCCTCCACTTT
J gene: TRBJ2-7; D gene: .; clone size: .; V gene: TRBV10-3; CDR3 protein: CAIRETGSYEQYF; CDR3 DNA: TGTGCCATCAGGGAGACAGGCTCCTACGAGCAGTACTTC
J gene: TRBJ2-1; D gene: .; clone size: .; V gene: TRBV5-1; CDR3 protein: CASSLEGGAYNEQFF; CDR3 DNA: TGCGCCAGCAGCTTGGAGGGGGGCGCCTACAATGAGCAGTTCTTC
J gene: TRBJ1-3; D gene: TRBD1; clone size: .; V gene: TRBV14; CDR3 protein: CASSRTRTGETGNTIYF; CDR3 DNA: TGTGCCAGCAGCCGAACCCGGACAGGGGAAACTGGAAACACCATATATTTT
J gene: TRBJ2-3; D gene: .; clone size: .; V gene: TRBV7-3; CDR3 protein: CASSSGGTDTQYF; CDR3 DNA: TGTGCCAGCAGTTCCGGGGGCACAGATACGCAGTATTTT
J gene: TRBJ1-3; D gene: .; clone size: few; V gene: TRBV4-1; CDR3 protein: CASSQEGNSGNTIYF; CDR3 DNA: TGCGCCAGCAGCCAAGAAGGGAACTCTGGAAACACCATATATTTT
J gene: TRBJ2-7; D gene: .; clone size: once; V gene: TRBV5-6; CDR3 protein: CASSYGASSYEQYF; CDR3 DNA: TGTGCCAGCAGCTATGGAGCATCCTCCTACGAGCAGTACTTC
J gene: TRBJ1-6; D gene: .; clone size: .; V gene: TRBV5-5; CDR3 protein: CASSLVPFLGNSPLHF; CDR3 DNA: TGTGCCAGCAGCTTGGTACCTTTTTTGGGTAATTCACCCCTCCACTTT
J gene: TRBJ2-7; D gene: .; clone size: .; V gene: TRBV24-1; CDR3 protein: CATSASLGGFFGEQYF; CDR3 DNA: TGTGCCACCAGTGCGTCGCTAGGAGGGTTCTTCGGCGAGCAGTACTTC
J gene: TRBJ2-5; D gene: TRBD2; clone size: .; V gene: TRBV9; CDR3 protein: CASSVGAGEAETQYF; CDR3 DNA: TGTGCCAGCAGCGTAGGAGCGGGAGAAGCTGAGACCCAGTACTTC
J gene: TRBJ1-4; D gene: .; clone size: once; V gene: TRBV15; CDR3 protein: CATSPRLGGPTNEKLFF; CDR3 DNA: TGTGCCACCAGCCCCCGGTTAGGGGGTCCAACTAATGAAAAACTGTTTTTT
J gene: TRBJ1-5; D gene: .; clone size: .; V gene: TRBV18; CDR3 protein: CASSPVDGHSTKQPQHF; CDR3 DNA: TGTGCCAGCTCACCGGTAGACGGCCACTCCACCAAACAGCCCCAGCATTTT